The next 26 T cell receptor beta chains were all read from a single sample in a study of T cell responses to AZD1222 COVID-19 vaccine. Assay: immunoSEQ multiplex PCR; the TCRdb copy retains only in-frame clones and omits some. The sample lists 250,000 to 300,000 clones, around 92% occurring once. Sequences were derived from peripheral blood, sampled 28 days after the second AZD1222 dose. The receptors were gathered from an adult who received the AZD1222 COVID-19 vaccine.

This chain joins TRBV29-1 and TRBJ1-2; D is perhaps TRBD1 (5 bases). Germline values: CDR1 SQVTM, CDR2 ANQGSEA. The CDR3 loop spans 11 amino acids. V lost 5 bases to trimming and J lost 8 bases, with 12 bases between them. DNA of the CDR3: TGCAGCGTTTGGACGGGGGGAGGCTACACCTTC. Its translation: CSVWTGGGYTF.

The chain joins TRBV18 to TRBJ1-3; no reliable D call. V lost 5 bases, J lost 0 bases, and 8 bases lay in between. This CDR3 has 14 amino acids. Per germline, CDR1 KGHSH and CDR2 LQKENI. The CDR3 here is CASSDAHSGNTIYF. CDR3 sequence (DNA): TGTGCCAGCTCAGACGCCCACTCTGGAAACACCATATATTTT.

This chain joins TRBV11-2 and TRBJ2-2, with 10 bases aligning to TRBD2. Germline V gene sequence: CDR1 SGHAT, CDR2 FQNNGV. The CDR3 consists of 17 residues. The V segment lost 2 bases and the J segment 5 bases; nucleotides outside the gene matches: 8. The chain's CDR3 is CASSLRLAGAMTGELFF. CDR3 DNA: TGTGCCAGCAGCTTACGGCTAGCGGGAGCCATGACCGGGGAGCTGTTTTTT.

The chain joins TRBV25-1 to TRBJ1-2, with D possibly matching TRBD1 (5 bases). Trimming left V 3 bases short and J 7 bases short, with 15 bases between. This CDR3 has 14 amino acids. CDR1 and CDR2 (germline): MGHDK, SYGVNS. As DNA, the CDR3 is TGTGCCAGCAGTGATATCGCAGGGCCGAGTGGCTACACCTTC. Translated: CASSDIAGPSGYTF.

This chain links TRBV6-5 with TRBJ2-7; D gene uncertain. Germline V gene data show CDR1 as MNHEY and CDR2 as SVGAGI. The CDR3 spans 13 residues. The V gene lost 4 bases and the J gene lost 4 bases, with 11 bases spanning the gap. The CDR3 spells CASSSQGGYEQYF. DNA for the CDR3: TGTGCCAGCAGTTCCCAAGGTGGGTACGAGCAGTACTTC.

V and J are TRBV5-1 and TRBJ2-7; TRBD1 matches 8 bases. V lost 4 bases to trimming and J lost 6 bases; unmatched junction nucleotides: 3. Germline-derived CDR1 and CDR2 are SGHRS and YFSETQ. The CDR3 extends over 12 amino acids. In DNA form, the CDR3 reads TGCGCCAGCAGCACGGACAGGGTCGAGCAGTACTTC. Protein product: CASSTDRVEQYF.

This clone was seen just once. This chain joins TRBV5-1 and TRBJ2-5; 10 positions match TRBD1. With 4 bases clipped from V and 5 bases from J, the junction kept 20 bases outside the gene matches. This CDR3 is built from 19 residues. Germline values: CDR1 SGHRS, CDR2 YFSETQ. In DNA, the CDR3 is TGCGCCAGCAGCCGATTATACCCGACCGGACAGGGGGGACGGGAGACCCAGTACTTC. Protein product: CASSRLYPTGQGGRETQYF.

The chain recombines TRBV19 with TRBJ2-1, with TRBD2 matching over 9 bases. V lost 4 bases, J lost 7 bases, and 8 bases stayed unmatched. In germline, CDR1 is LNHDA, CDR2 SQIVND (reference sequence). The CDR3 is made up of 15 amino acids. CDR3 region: CASSRLAERGNEQFF. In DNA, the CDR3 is TGTGCCAGTAGTAGACTAGCGGAACGGGGAAATGAGCAGTTCTTC.

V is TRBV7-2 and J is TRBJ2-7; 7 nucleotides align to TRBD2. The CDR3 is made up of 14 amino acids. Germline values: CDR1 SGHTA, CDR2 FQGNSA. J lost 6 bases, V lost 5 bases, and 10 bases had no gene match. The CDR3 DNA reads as TGTGCCAGCAGCCCGGGGCTAGCGGCCATCGAGCAGTACTTC. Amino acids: CASSPGLAAIEQYF.

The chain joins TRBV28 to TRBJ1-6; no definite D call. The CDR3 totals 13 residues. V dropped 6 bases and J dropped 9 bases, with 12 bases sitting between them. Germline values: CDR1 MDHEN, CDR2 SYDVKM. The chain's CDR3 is CASREIVASPLHF. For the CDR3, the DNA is TGTGCCAGCAGGGAGATTGTGGCTTCACCCCTCCACTTT.

The CDR3: CASSLEQPGHNEQFF. The CDR3, as DNA: TGTGCCAGCAGCTTAGAACAGCCGGGGCACAATGAGCAGTTCTTC. The rearrangement joins TRBV11-2 to TRBJ2-1, with D perhaps matching TRBD1 or TRBD2 (5 bases each). Germline values: CDR1 SGHAT, CDR2 FQNNGV. V gave up 0 bases and J gave up 5 bases, with 11 bases separating them. This CDR3 spans 15 amino acids.

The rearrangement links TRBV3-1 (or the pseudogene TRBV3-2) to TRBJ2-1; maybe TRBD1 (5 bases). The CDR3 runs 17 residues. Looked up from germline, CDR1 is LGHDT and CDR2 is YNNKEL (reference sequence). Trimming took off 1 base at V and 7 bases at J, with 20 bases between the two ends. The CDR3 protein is CASSQGFGRPKGNEQFF. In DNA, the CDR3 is TGTGCCAGCAGCCAAGGGTTCGGTAGGCCTAAGGGGAATGAGCAGTTCTTC.

CDR3 DNA sequence: TGCGCCAGCAGCCAAGGTTCGAGGGTCCACCCCCTCTCTGGGGCCAACGTCCTGACTTTC. This encodes CASSQGSRVHPLSGANVLTF. This sequence joins TRBV4-1 and TRBJ2-6; the D gene is possibly TRBD2 (5 bases). Trimming removed 1 base at V and 0 bases at J, with 19 bases between. The CDR3 contains 20 residues. Germline CDR1 MGHRA, CDR2 YSYEKL.

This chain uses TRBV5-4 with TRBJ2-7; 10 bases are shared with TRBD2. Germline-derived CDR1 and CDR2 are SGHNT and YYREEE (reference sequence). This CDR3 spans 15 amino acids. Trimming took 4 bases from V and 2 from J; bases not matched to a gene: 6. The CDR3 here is CASSASGRAPYEQYF. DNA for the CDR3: TGTGCCAGCAGCGCAAGCGGGAGGGCCCCCTACGAGCAGTACTTC.

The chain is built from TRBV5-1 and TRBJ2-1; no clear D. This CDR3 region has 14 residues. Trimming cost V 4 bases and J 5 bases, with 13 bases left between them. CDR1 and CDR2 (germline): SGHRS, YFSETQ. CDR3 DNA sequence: TGCGCCAGCAGCCCCACCGCCCTGCACAATGAGCAGTTCTTC. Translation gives CASSPTALHNEQFF.

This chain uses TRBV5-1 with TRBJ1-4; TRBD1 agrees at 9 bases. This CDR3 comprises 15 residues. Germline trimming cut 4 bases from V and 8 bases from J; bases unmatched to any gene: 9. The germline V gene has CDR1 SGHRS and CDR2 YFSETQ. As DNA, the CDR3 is TGCGCCAGCAGCCTCTGGACAGGGGTGGGGGAAAAACTGTTTTTT. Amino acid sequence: CASSLWTGVGEKLFF.

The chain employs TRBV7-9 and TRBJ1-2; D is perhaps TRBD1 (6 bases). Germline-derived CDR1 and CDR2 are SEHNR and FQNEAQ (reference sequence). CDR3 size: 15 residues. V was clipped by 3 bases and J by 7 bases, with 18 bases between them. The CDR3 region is CASSFGTRGSGGYTF. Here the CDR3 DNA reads TGTGCCAGCAGCTTCGGGACACGGGGTTCCGGTGGCTACACCTTC.

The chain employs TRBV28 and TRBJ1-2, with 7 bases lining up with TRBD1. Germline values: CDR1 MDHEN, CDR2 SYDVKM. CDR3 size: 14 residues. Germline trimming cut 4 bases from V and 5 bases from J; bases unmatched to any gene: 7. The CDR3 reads CASSYAAGGYGYTF. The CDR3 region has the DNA TGTGCCAGCAGTTACGCCGCAGGGGGATATGGCTACACCTTC.

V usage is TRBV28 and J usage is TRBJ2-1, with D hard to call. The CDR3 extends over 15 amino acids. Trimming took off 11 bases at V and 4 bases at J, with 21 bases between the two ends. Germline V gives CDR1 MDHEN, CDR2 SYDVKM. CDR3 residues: CASTLGGHTYNEQFF. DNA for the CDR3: TGTGCCTCGACACTCGGTGGGCACACATACAATGAGCAGTTCTTC.

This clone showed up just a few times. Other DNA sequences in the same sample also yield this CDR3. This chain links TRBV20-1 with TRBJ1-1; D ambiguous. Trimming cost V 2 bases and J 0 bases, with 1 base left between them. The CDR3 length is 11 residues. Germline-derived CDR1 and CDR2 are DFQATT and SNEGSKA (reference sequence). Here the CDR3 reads CSARLNTEAFF. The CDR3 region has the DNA TGCAGTGCTAGACTGAACACTGAAGCTTTCTTT.

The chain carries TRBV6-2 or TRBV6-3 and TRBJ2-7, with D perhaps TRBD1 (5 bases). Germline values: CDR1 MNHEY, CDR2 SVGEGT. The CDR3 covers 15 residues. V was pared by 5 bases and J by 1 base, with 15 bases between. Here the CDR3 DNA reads TGTGCCAGCAGTCACTTAGGAAAGGGGTCCTACGAGCAGTACTTC. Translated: CASSHLGKGSYEQYF.

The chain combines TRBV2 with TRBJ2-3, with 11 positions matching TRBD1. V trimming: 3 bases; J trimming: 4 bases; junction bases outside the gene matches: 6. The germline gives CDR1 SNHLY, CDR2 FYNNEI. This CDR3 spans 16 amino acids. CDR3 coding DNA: TGTGCCAGCAGTGACCTGGTGGGACAGGGGGCAGATACGCAGTATTTT. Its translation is CASSDLVGQGADTQYF.

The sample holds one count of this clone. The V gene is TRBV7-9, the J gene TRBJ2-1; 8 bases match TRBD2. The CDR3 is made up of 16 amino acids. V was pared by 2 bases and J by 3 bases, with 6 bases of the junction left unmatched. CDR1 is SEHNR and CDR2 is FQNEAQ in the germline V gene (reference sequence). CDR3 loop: CASSLLASGLYNEQFF. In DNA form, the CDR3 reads TGTGCCAGCAGCTTATTGGCTAGCGGGCTCTACAATGAGCAGTTCTTC.

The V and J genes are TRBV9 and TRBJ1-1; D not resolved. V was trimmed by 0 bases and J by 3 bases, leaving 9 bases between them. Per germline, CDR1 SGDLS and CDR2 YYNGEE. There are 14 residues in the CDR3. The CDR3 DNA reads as TGTGCCAGCAGCGTAGCCTCTTCGGACACTGAAGCTTTCTTT. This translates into CASSVASSDTEAFF.

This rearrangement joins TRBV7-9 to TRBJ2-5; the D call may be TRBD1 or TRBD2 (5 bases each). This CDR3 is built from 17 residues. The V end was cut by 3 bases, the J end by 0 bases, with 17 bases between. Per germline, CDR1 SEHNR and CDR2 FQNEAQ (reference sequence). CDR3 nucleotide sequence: TGTGCCAGCAGCTTGGGGACGGGGATTGGGTACCAAGAGACCCAGTACTTC. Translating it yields CASSLGTGIGYQETQYF.

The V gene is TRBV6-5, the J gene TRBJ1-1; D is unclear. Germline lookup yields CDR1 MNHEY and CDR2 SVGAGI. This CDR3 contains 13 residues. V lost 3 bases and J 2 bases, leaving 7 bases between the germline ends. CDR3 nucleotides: TGTGCCAGCAGTTATATGGGTAACACTGAAGCTTTCTTT. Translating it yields CASSYMGNTEAFF.